These 2 T cell receptor beta chains were sequenced from one sample in a study of T cell responses to AZD1222 COVID-19 vaccine. Assay: immunoSEQ multiplex PCR; the TCRdb copy retains only in-frame clones and omits some. This table has 200,000 or so clones, 94% appearing once. Specimen: peripheral blood, collected on day 0 of AZD1222 vaccination. The receptors derive from an adult in good health.

The CDR3, as DNA: TGCAGCGTTGTGGCGGGGGGCAATGAGCAGTTCTTC. Translated, it gives CSVVAGGNEQFF. The chain joins TRBV29-1 to TRBJ2-1; TRBD2 agrees at 8 bases. The junction had 2 bases not matched to a gene; V was cut back by 4 bases and J by 6 bases. This CDR3 spans 12 amino acids. Germline-derived CDR1 and CDR2 are SQVTM and ANQGSEA.

The rearrangement uses TRBV12-1 and TRBJ2-2; the table gives TRBD2 as D, unverified against the DNA. TRBV12-1 is a pseudogene. The CDR3 runs 16 residues. In DNA, the CDR3 is TGTGCCAGCAGCTCATTACTAGCGGGAGGCGGGGGGGAGCTGTTTTTT. Protein: CASSSLLAGGGGELFF.